The clone carrying this TCR beta chain was counted many times. As yet, its antigen is unknown. This entry comes from a study of T-cell reconstitution after alpha-beta-depleted transplantation in children. TCRbeta library preparation incorporated unique molecular identifiers. MiXCR, run by TCRdb on the PCR reads, gives a single entry per CDR3 protein. This sample has around 100,000 distinct CDR3 sequences, with 10% found just once. Germline V CDR1 and CDR2: DFQATT, SNEGSKA (reference sequence). The CDR3 sequence is 17 residues long. With V trimmed by 3 bases and J by 1 base, 5 bases remained unmatched. Study-level results: Approximately two months post-transplant, alpha-beta T cells reportedly originated from several hundred expanded graft clones. Elevated TCRbeta diversity at day 60 was traced, in some patients, to surviving recipient T cells and thymic progenitors. T-cell counts and diversity at one year post-transplant came mainly from newly produced T cells.

The V gene is TRBV20-1, the J gene TRBJ2-3, with 15 bases fitting TRBD2. The material was PBMCs, obtained before TCRalphabeta/CD19-depleted stem cell transplant. The sequence was obtained from a boy between 2 and 10 years old with acute lymphoblastic leukemia, due to receive a stem cell transplant. DNA of the CDR3: TGCAGTGCTAGTAAAGGACTAGCGGGAGGGGGCACAGATACGCAGTATTTT. Residues: CSASKGLAGGGTDTQYF.